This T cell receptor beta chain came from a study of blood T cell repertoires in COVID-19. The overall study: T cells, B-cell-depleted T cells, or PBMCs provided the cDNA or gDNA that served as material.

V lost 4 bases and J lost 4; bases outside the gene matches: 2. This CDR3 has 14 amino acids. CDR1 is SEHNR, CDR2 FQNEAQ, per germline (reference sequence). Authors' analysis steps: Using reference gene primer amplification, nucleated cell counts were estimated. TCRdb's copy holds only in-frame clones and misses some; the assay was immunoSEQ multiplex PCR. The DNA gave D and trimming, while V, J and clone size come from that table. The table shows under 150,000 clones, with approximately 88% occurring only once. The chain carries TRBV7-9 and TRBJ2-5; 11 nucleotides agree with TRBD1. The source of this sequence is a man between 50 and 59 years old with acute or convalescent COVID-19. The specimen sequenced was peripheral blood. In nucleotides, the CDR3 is TGTGCCAGCAGCTCCGGGACAGGGGGAGAGACCCAGTACTTC. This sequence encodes CASSSGTGGETQYF.